The 14 T cell receptor beta chains in this list originate from one sample, sequenced in a study of PD-L1 blockade in urothelial cancer. Described time point: pretreatment peripheral blood. Assay: immunoSEQ multiplex PCR; the TCRdb copy retains only in-frame clones and omits some. The table includes 60,000 to 70,000 clones, over 75% detected once. This specimen was PBMCs, taken around atezolizumab (anti-PD-L1) treatment. These receptors were collected from a man aged 65-85 years with urothelial cancer.

The chain links TRBV2 to TRBJ2-5, with 7 positions matching TRBD2. This CDR3 is 15 amino acids long. V lost 4 bases and J lost 2; bases outside the gene matches: 7. The germline V gene has CDR1 SNHLY and CDR2 FYNNEI. CDR3 sequence reads: CASSGIGRSQETQYF. In DNA, the CDR3 is TGTGCCAGCAGTGGTATCGGGAGGTCTCAAGAGACCCAGTACTTC.

This clone appeared a few times. This chain links TRBV11-2 with TRBJ1-2, with D unclear. CDR1 SGHAT and CDR2 FQNNGV come from the germline V gene. CDR3 size: 13 residues. V gave up 1 base and J gave up 7 bases, with 10 bases separating them. CDR3 region: CASSLGQAGGYTF. The CDR3 bases are TGTGCCAGCAGCTTAGGGCAGGCGGGTGGCTACACCTTC.

The chain is built from TRBV9 and TRBJ1-2; no definite D call. Trimming removed 1 base from V and 2 bases from J, with 15 bases in between. CDR1 and CDR2 (germline): SGDLS, YYNGEE. This CDR3 has 16 residues. In nucleotides, the CDR3 is TGTGCCAGCAGCGTAAGCCCCTCCACTGAGAACTATGGCTACACCTTC. Its translation is CASSVSPSTENYGYTF. Full variable domain (remainder filled in from reference TRBV9 and TRBJ1-2): DSGVTQTPKHLITATGQRVTLRCSPRSGDLSVYWYQQSLDQGLQFLIQYYNGEERAKGNILERFSAQQFPDLHSELNLSSLELGDSALYFCASSVSPSTENYGYTFGSGTRLTVV.

The chain links TRBV9 to TRBJ1-1; 9 nucleotides agree with TRBD1. The CDR3 length is 15 residues. V lost 3 bases to trimming and J lost 1 base; unmatched junction nucleotides: 4. Germline V lookup: CDR1 SGDLS, CDR2 YYNGEE. The CDR3 reads CASSARDRENTEAFF. The DNA for the CDR3 is TGTGCCAGCAGCGCCCGGGACAGGGAGAACACTGAAGCTTTCTTT.

The chain carries TRBV29-1 and TRBJ1-1, with D possibly matching TRBD1 (6 bases). The germline V gene has CDR1 SQVTM and CDR2 ANQGSEA. The CDR3 is 15 amino acids. The V gene lost 6 bases and the J gene lost 3 bases, with 20 bases spanning the gap. The CDR3: CSVPGVGASDTEAFF. DNA of the CDR3: TGCAGCGTCCCCGGGGTGGGGGCAAGTGACACTGAAGCTTTCTTT.

The rearrangement links TRBV7-9 to TRBJ1-1; D gene unclear. The V end was cut by 8 bases, the J end by 3 bases, with 7 bases between. From germline, CDR1 is SEHNR and CDR2 FQNEAQ (reference sequence). The length of the CDR3 is 11 residues. This CDR3 reads CASRIYTEAFF. Here the CDR3 DNA reads TGTGCCAGCCGTATTTACACTGAAGCTTTCTTT.

The CDR3 region is CASSILQAGGRDTQYF. DNA for the CDR3: TGTGCCAGCAGCATATTGCAAGCGGGAGGGAGGGATACGCAGTATTTT. This chain links TRBV5-5 with TRBJ2-3, with 10 bases fitting TRBD2. CDR3 length: 16 amino acids. Germline trimming cut 4 bases from V and 6 bases from J; bases unmatched to any gene: 11. CDR1 SGHKS and CDR2 YYEKEE come from the germline V gene (reference sequence).

The chain couples TRBV5-6 to TRBJ2-1; maybe TRBD2 (5 bases). Germline V CDR1 and CDR2: SGHDT, YYEEEE. This CDR3 comprises 18 residues. With 3 bases removed from V and 3 bases from J, the gap between germline ends came to 22 bases. The CDR3 protein is CASSSPASRDQFYNEQFF. The CDR3 bases are TGTGCCAGCAGCTCCCCCGCTTCGAGGGATCAATTCTACAATGAGCAGTTCTTC.

V gene TRBV7-2 combines with J gene TRBJ2-7; D not certain. V lost 2 bases, J lost 6 bases, and 14 bases lay in between. The length of the CDR3 is 14 residues. Germline CDR1 reads SGHTA; CDR2 reads FQGNSA. The CDR3 sequence is CASSLQSERGEQYF. The CDR3 DNA sequence: TGTGCCAGCAGCTTACAGAGCGAGCGCGGCGAGCAGTACTTC. Full variable domain (rest looked up from reference TRBV7-2 and TRBJ2-7): GAGVSQSPSNKVTEKGKDVELRCDPISGHTALYWYRQSLGQGLEFLIYFQGNSAPDKSGLPSDRFSAERTGGSVSTLTIQRTQQEDSAVYLCASSLQSERGEQYFGPGTRLTVT.

The chain employs TRBV7-9 and TRBJ2-6, with 8 bases lining up with TRBD2. V dropped 2 bases and J dropped 2; count of bases not matched to a gene: 11. Per the germline V gene, CDR1 is SEHNR and CDR2 is FQNEAQ (reference sequence). CDR3 length: 19 residues. This chain's CDR3 is CASSLFLLADSPGANVLTF. The DNA of the CDR3 is TGTGCCAGCAGCTTATTCTTACTAGCGGACTCCCCTGGGGCCAACGTCCTGACTTTC.

The chain is built from TRBV14 and TRBJ1-3, with TRBD1 identical over 7 bases. Trimming at V came to 1 base and at J to 4 bases, leaving 16 bases not matched to a gene. This CDR3 is built from 19 residues. Germline lookup yields CDR1 SGHDN and CDR2 FVKESK. This chain's CDR3 is CASSQGDGVGQRRGNTIYF. The CDR3 DNA is TGTGCCAGCAGCCAAGGGGACGGGGTGGGACAGAGGCGGGGAAACACCATATATTTT. Drawing the rest from reference TRBV14 and TRBJ1-3, the complete variable domain is EAGVTQFPSHSVIEKGQTVTLRCDPISGHDNLYWYRRVMGKEIKFLLHFVKESKQDESGMPNNRFLAERTGGTYSTLKVQPAELEDSGVYFCASSQGDGVGQRRGNTIYFGEGSWLTVV.

The chain is built from TRBV7-9 and TRBJ2-3; 12 bases are shared with TRBD2. Germline V lookup: CDR1 SEHNR, CDR2 FQNEAQ (reference sequence). The CDR3 consists of 16 residues. V gave up 4 bases and J gave up 2 bases; unmatched junction bases: 4. CDR3 sequence: CASSSPSGRATDTQYF. DNA of the CDR3: TGTGCCAGCAGCTCTCCTAGCGGGAGGGCCACAGATACGCAGTATTTT.

This chain uses TRBV19 with TRBJ2-2, with TRBD1 identical over 8 bases. This CDR3 has 14 amino acids. With 5 bases clipped from V and 7 bases from J, the junction kept 6 bases outside the gene matches. Germline lookup yields CDR1 LNHDA and CDR2 SQIVND (reference sequence). CDR3 sequence reads: CASSLTGGNGELFF. For the CDR3, the DNA is TGTGCCAGTAGTCTCACAGGGGGGAACGGGGAGCTGTTTTTT.

The chain carries TRBV4-3 and TRBJ2-7; no clear D gene. Germline V gene sequence: CDR1 LGHNA, CDR2 YSLEER. The ends were cut back, 1 base at V and 3 bases at J, with 10 bases in the middle. The CDR3 extends over 14 amino acids. For the CDR3, the DNA is TGCGCCAGCAGCCAAGGGGCCTATGACTACGAGCAGTACTTC. Translation gives CASSQGAYDYEQYF.